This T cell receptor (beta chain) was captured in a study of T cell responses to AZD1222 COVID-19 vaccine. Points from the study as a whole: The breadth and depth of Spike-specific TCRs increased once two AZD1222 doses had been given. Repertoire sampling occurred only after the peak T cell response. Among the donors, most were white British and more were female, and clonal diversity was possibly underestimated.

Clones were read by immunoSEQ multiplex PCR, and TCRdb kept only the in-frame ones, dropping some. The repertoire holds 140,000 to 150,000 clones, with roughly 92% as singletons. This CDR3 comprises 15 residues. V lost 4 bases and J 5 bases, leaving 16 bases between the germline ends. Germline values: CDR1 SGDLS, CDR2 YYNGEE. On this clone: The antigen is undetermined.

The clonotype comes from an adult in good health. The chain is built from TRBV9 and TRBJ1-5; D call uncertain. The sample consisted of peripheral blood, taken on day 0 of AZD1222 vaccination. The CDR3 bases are TGTGCCAGCAGCCCTCGTGGGGAAAGTCATCAGCCCCAGCATTTT. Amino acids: CASSPRGESHQPQHF.